The entry that follows covers one T cell receptor beta chain sequence. These data belong to a study of blood T cell repertoires in COVID-19. In the study overall: Some COVID-19 samples were acute and others convalescent; all came from the United States, Italy and Spain. From T cells, B-cell-depleted T cells, or PBMCs came the material, which was cDNA or gDNA.

CDR3 length: 11 residues. Per germline, CDR1 SQVTM and CDR2 ANQGSEA. Trimming removed 7 bases from V and 5 bases from J, with 12 bases in between. Cohort 3 donors counted as recovered after two negative PCRs, clearance, or resolved symptoms. Assay used: immunoSEQ multiplex PCR; TCRdb lists only in-frame clones, some missing. The repertoire holds about 270,000 clones, with 88% as singletons. The source of this sequence is a woman aged 50 to 60 who had recovered from COVID-19. The chain combines TRBV29-1 with TRBJ2-7; unclear D gene. The sample taken for sequencing was PBMCs or T cells enriched from blood (not recorded which). CDR3 sequence reads: CSALRIHEQYF. CDR3 DNA: TGCAGCGCACTGAGGATCCACGAGCAGTACTTC.